This T cell receptor beta chain is drawn from a study of T cell responses to AZD1222 COVID-19 vaccine. Study-wide findings and caveats: All repertoire sampling was performed exclusively after the peak T cell response.

Remarks on this clone: The target antigen is unknown.

CDR1 is SGHTA, CDR2 FQGNSA, per germline. The V and J ends lost 3 bases and 7 bases respectively, with 10 bases between them. The CDR3 is made up of 14 amino acids. Sequencing used immunoSEQ multiplex PCR; TCRdb keeps in-frame clones, though not all of them. The table has tens of thousands of clones, more than 70% seen once. This specimen consisted of peripheral blood, obtained on day 0 of AZD1222 vaccination. The receptor's source is an adult in good health. The chain links TRBV7-2 to TRBJ1-6; no definite D call. This chain's CDR3 is CASSLDFGNSPLHF. The CDR3 nucleotides are TGTGCCAGCAGCTTGGACTTCGGCAATTCACCCCTCCACTTT.